The T cell receptor (beta chain) described here comes from a study of T cell repertoires in ileal Crohn's disease. Study at large: Postoperative therapy was given to about half: fewer than 14 thiopurines, 15 to 20 anti-TNF agents. Study findings and constraints: Clonality above 26.8% at surgery always came with endoscopic recurrence. Mucosal expansions were suggested to be mainly CD8 T cells.

Details on this clone: Its cognate antigen is unknown.

Eligibility required adulthood, ileal or ileocolonic Crohn's disease and indicated ileocolonic resection. The table came from immunoSEQ multiplex PCR; TCRdb's copy has only in-frame clones and leaves some out. Among about 11,000 clones listed, under 80% were seen once. Sample: ileal tissue. This clonotype originated in an adult with Crohn's disease.

CDR3 amino acids: CASSVAAAGGPTGELFF. The DNA of the CDR3 is TGTGCCAGCAGCGTAGCTGCGGCGGGGGGGCCAACCGGGGAGCTGTTTTTT. The chain couples TRBV9 to TRBJ2-2, with 9 bases matching TRBD2. The CDR3 has 17 residues. The V gene end was trimmed by 0 bases and the J gene end by 5 bases; junction bases not matched to a gene: 8. Germline CDR1 is SGDLS and CDR2 is YYNGEE.